The 7 T cell receptor beta chains presented below share a single source sample, sequenced in a study of identical twins. A single record per CDR3 protein comes from TCRdb applying MiXCR to the 5' RACE reads. The table shows some 760,000 distinct CDR3 sequences, with around a sixth occurring only once. These data were also reused for a study on T cells expressing NK-cell markers.

Sequencing used PBMCs. These receptors all stem from a woman in her late teens or twenties in good health.

This clonotype was seen a few times. The rearrangement joins TRBV6-6 to TRBJ2-5; D remains ambiguous. The CDR3 loop spans 13 amino acids. The ends were cut back, 3 bases at V and 5 bases at J, with 10 bases in the middle. The V gene's germline CDR1 is MNHNY and CDR2 SVGAGI (reference sequence). CDR3 nucleotides: TGTGCCAGCAGTTATGGGTCTTGGGAGACCCAGTACTTC. This sequence encodes CASSYGSWETQYF.

This chain links TRBV29-1 with TRBJ2-2; 7 nucleotides agree with TRBD1. V lost 5 bases and J lost 1; bases outside the gene matches: 1. The germline V gene has CDR1 SQVTM and CDR2 ANQGSEA. The CDR3 totals 13 residues. The DNA of the CDR3 is TGCAGCGTTCAGGGGGAGAACACCGGGGAGCTGTTTTTT. Translation: CSVQGENTGELFF.

The chain combines TRBV6-2 or TRBV6-3 with TRBJ2-3, with D maybe TRBD2 (5 bases). The CDR3 has 15 amino acids. Trimming stripped 5 bases from V and 0 bases from J, with 12 bases between. Germline assignment: CDR1 MNHEY and CDR2 SVGEGT. The CDR3 sequence is CASSVPGLSTDTQYF. DNA of the CDR3: TGTGCCAGCAGTGTCCCGGGATTGAGCACAGATACGCAGTATTTT.

The chain recombines TRBV29-1 with TRBJ1-1; D unresolved. From germline, CDR1 is SQVTM and CDR2 ANQGSEA. V lost 1 base, J lost 5 bases, and 14 bases lay in between. The CDR3 loop spans 14 amino acids. This chain's CDR3 is CSVEGLRVSTEAFF. DNA of the CDR3: TGCAGCGTTGAAGGTTTAAGGGTCAGTACTGAAGCTTTCTTT. The full variable domain, completed using reference TRBV29-1 and TRBJ1-1, is SAVISQKPSRDICQRGTSLTIQCQVDSQVTMMFWYRQQPGQSLTLIATANQGSEATYESGFVIDKFPISRPNLTFSTLTVSNMSPEDSSIYLCSVEGLRVSTEAFFGQGTRLTVV.

CDR3 in DNA: TGCGCCAGCAGCTCTATTCCCGGGGACGAGCAGTACTTC. This encodes CASSSIPGDEQYF. The V and J genes are TRBV5-1 and TRBJ2-7; a weak D match, TRBD2 (5 bases). Germline CDR1 and CDR2: SGHRS and YFSETQ. V was clipped by 3 bases and J by 5 bases, with 12 bases between them. The CDR3 has 13 amino acids.

Many counts were recorded for this clonotype. As DNA, the CDR3 is TGTGCCAGCAGCTTGGTACCTGGGGCCAACGTCCTGACTTTC. This encodes CASSLVPGANVLTF. V usage is TRBV5-5 and J usage is TRBJ2-6; D gene unclear. This CDR3 is 14 amino acids long. Looked up from germline, CDR1 is SGHKS and CDR2 is YYEKEE (reference sequence). The V end was cut by 0 bases, the J end by 2 bases, with 3 bases between. Full variable domain (outside the CDR3, taken from reference TRBV5-5 and TRBJ2-6): DAGVTQSPTHLIKTRGQQVTLRCSPISGHKSVSWYQQVLGQGPQFIFQYYEKEERGRGNFPDRFSARQFPNYSSELNVNALLLGDSALYLCASSLVPGANVLTFGAGSRLTVL.

V usage is TRBV5-1 and J usage is TRBJ2-7; 8 bases line up with TRBD2. Germline CDR1 is SGHRS and CDR2 is YFSETQ. J lost 4 bases, V lost 4 bases, and 7 bases had no gene match. CDR3 size: 14 residues. CDR3 in DNA: TGCGCCAGCAGCCTGACGGGGGGGAGGTACGAGCAGTACTTC. This encodes CASSLTGGRYEQYF.